A single sample gave rise to the 4 T cell receptor beta chains below, sequenced in a study of blood T cell repertoires in COVID-19. TCRdb's table, derived via immunoSEQ multiplex PCR, lists solely in-frame clones and lacks some. The data contain 200,000 to 300,000 clones, 87% of them singletons. The specimen sequenced was peripheral blood. The source is a man in his fifties or sixties who had recovered from COVID-19.

This clone has only one observation. V and J are TRBV11-3 and TRBJ2-5; 12 nucleotides agree with TRBD2. Germline V gene data show CDR1 as SGHNT and CDR2 as YENEEA. J lost 1 base, V lost 1 base, and 4 bases had no gene match. This CDR3 is built from 17 residues. This CDR3 reads CASSLGATSGGQETQYF. The CDR3 nucleotides are TGTGCCAGCAGCTTAGGGGCGACTAGCGGGGGCCAAGAGACCCAGTACTTC.

The V call is TRBV28, the J call TRBJ1-2, with 7 bases lining up with TRBD1. The CDR3 extends over 15 amino acids. V trimming: 6 bases; J trimming: 5 bases; junction bases outside the gene matches: 12. Germline CDR1 and CDR2: MDHEN and SYDVKM. The DNA of the CDR3 is TGTGCCAGCAGACGTAATCCGGGACAGTCATATGGCTACACCTTC. Amino acids: CASRRNPGQSYGYTF.

The chain uses TRBV4-2 and TRBJ2-2; TRBD1 matches 12 bases. The CDR3 has 23 residues. Unmatched junction bases numbered 21, after V lost 4 bases and J lost 0 bases. Germline V gene lookup returns CDR1 LGHNA and CDR2 YNFKEQ. The CDR3, as DNA: TGTGCCAGCAGCCCCGGGACAGGGGGCTGGTACTTGACGGGGGGCACGAACACCGGGGAGCTGTTTTTT. It specifies CASSPGTGGWYLTGGTNTGELFF.

This chain connects TRBV19 to TRBJ2-5, with D tentatively TRBD1 (5 bases). V was shortened by 6 bases and J by 1 base, with 15 bases between the two germline ends. The CDR3 extends over 15 amino acids. Germline V gives CDR1 LNHDA, CDR2 SQIVND (reference sequence). DNA for the CDR3: TGTGCCAGTAGAACTACAGGACGTCTCCAAGAGACCCAGTACTTC. Translating gives CASRTTGRLQETQYF.